Sequencing of this TCR beta chain was carried out in a study of CD8+CD57+ T cells in acquired aplastic anemia. Study information: Sorted CD4+ and CD8+ cells yielded DNA averaging approximately 3.5 ug. The study's findings and limits: Found in both controls and patients were approximately 30 CD8+ CDR3 sequences.

Of note for this clonotype: Its specificity is not known.

Sequencing involved patients with CD8+CD57+ cell expansion previously shown by flow cytometry. The CDR3 runs to 16 residues. The V gene's germline CDR1 is LNHNV and CDR2 YYDKDF (reference sequence). V was clipped by 0 bases and J by 0 bases, with 12 bases between them. Genomic DNA served as template for TCR beta VDJ and CDR3 profiling. A single record per CDR3 protein comes from TCRdb applying MiXCR to the reads. The table shows under 500,000 distinct CDR3 sequences, with more than 25% occurring only once. This clonotype was sampled from a human donor with aplastic anemia. The gene calls are TRBV15 and TRBJ2-7, with a tentative D call TRBD2 (6 bases). The sample comprised sorted CD4+, CD8+, or CD8+CD57+ T cells (not recorded which) from PBMCs. CDR3 in DNA: TGTGCCACCAGCAGAGACAGGACGGGAGCCTCCTACGAGCAGTACTTC. As protein: CATSRDRTGASYEQYF.